This T cell receptor beta chain was obtained from a study of Ad26.COV2.S vaccination and SARS-CoV-2 variants. Treatment noted: around 19 received Ad26.COV2.S at low or high dose, single or two shots; 5 received placebo; per-sample allocation not given. Sampling was done on day 63 after the first vaccine or placebo injection. This CDR3 contains 14 residues. Losses at the gene ends were 10 bases for V and 0 bases for J; bases not matched to a gene: 7. Germline lookup yields CDR1 LNHDA and CDR2 SQIVND (reference sequence). Measured with immunoSEQ multiplex PCR; TCRdb has only the in-frame clones, and not every one. The sample has over 250,000 clones; about 90% are singletons.

Sequenced here: peripheral blood, sampled in a trial of Ad26.COV2.S vaccine versus placebo. This TCR derives from a person between 18 and 65 years old who received the Ad26.COV2.S COVID-19 vaccine or a placebo. The V and J genes are TRBV19 and TRBJ2-3; 7 bases fit TRBD1. Written as DNA, the CDR3 is TGTGCCACCCAAACAGGGGCCAGCACAGATACGCAGTATTTT. This gives the protein CATQTGASTDTQYF.